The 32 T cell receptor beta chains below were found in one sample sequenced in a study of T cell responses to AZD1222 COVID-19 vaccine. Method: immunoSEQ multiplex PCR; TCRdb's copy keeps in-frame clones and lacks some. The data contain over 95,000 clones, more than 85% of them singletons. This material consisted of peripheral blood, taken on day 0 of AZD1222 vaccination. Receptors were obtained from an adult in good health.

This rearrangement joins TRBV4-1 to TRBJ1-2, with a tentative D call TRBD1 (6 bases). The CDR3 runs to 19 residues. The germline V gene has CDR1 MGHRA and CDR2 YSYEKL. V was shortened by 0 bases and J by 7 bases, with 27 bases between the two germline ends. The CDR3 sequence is CASSQDPGGASTNVGGYTF. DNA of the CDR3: TGCGCCAGCAGCCAAGATCCCGGGGGCGCCTCTACGAATGTAGGTGGCTACACCTTC.

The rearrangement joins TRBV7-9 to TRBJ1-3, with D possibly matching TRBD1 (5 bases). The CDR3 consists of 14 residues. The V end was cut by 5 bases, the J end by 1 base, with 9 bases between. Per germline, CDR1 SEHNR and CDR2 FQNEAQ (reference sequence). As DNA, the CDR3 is TGTGCCAGCAGCATAGGGGAATCTGGAAACACCATATATTTT. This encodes CASSIGESGNTIYF. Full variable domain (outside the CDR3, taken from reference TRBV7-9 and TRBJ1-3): DTGVSQNPRHKITKRGQNVTFRCDPISEHNRLYWYRQTLGQGPEFLTYFQNEAQLEKSRLLSDRFSAERPKGSFSTLEIQRTEQGDSAMYLCASSIGESGNTIYFGEGSWLTVV.

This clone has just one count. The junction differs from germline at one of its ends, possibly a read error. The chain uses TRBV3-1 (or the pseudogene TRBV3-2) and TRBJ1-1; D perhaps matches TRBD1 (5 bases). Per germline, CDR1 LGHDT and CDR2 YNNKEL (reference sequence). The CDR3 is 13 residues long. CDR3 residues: CVSSQMGGTEAFF. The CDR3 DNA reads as TGTGTCAGCAGCCAAATGGGGGGCACTGAAGCTTTCTTT.

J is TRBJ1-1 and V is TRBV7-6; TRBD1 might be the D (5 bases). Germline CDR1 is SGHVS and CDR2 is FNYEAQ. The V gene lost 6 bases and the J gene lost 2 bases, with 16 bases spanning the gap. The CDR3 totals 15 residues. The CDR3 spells CASRQNQGANTEAFF. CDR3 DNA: TGTGCCAGCAGACAAAACCAGGGAGCCAACACTGAAGCTTTCTTT.

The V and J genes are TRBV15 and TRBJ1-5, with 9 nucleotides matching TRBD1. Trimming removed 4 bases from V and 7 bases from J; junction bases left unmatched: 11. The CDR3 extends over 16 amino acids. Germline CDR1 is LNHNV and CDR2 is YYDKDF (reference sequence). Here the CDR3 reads CATSTTTGGAGQPQHF. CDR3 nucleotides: TGTGCCACCAGCACGACAACAGGGGGCGCGGGACAGCCCCAGCATTTT.

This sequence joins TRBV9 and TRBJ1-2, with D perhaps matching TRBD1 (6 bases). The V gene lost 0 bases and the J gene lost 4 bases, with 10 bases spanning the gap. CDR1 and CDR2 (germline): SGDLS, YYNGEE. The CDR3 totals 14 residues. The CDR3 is CASSVDRVGYGYTF. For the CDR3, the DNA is TGTGCCAGCAGCGTAGACAGGGTCGGCTATGGCTACACCTTC.

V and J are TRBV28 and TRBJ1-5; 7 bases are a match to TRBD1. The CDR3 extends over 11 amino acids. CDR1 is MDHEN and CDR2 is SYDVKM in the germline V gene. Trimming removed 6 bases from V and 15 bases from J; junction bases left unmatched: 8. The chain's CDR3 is CASRSQGNRHF. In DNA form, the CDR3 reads TGTGCCAGCAGATCACAGGGGAATCGGCATTTT. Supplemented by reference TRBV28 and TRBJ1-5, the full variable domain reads DVKVTQSSRYLVKRTGEKVFLECVQDMDHENMFWYRQDPGLGLRLIYFSYDVKMKEKGDIPEGYSVSREKKERFSLILESASTNQTSMYLCASRSQGNRHFGDGTRLSIL.

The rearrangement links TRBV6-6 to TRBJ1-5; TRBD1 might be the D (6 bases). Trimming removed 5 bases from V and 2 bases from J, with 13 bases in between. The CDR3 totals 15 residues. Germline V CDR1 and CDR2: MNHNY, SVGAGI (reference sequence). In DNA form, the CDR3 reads TGTGCCAGCAGTACCGGGACATTTGGCAATCAGCCCCAGCATTTT. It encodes CASSTGTFGNQPQHF.

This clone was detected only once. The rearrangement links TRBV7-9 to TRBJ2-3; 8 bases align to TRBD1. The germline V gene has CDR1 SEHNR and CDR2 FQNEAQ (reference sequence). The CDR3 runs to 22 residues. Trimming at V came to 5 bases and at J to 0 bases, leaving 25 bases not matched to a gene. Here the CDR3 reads CASSTSTTGEHGKSPSTDTQYF. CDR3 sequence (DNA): TGTGCCAGCAGCACAAGTACGACAGGGGAGCATGGGAAGTCTCCTAGCACAGATACGCAGTATTTT. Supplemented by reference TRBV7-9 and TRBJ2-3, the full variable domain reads DTGVSQNPRHKITKRGQNVTFRCDPISEHNRLYWYRQTLGQGPEFLTYFQNEAQLEKSRLLSDRFSAERPKGSFSTLEIQRTEQGDSAMYLCASSTSTTGEHGKSPSTDTQYFGPGTRLTVL.

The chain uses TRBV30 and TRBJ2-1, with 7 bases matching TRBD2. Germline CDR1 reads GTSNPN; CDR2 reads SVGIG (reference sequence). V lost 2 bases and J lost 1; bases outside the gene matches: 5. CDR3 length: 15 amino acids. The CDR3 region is CAWSRGGLSYNEQFF. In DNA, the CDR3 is TGTGCCTGGAGTCGCGGGGGTCTGTCCTACAATGAGCAGTTCTTC.

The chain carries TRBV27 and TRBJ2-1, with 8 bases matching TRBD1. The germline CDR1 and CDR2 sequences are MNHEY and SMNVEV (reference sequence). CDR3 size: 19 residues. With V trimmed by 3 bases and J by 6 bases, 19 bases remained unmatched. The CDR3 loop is CASSFLGPGQGQQRNEQFF. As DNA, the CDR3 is TGTGCCAGCAGTTTTTTGGGGCCCGGACAGGGACAACAGCGCAATGAGCAGTTCTTC.

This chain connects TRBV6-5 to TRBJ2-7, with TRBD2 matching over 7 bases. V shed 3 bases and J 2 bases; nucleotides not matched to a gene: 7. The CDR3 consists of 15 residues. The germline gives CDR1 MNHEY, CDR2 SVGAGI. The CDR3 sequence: CASSYYKGGTYEQYF. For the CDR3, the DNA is TGTGCCAGCAGTTATTATAAGGGAGGGACCTACGAGCAGTACTTC.

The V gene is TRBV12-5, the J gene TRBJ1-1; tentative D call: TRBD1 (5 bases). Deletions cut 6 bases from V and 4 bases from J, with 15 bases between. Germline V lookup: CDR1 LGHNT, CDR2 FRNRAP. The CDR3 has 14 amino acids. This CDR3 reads CASGPPGMGTEAFF. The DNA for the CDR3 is TGTGCTAGTGGGCCTCCAGGGATGGGCACTGAAGCTTTCTTT.

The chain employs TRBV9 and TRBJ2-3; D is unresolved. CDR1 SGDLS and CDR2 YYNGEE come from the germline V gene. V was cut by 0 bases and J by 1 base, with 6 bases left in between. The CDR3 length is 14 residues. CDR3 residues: CASSVGLGTDTQYF. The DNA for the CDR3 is TGTGCCAGCAGCGTAGGACTTGGCACAGATACGCAGTATTTT.

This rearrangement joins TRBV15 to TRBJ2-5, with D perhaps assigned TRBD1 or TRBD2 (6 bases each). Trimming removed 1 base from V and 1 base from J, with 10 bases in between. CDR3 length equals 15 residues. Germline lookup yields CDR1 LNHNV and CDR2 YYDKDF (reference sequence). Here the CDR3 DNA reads TGTGCCACCAGCAGAGCGAGGGGGGCCCAAGAGACCCAGTACTTC. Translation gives CATSRARGAQETQYF.

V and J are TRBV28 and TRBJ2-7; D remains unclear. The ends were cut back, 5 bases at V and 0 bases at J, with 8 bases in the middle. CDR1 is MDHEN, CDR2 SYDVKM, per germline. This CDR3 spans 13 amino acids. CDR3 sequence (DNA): TGTGCCAGCAGTCCCGGTGCCTCCTACGAGCAGTACTTC. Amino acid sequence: CASSPGASYEQYF.

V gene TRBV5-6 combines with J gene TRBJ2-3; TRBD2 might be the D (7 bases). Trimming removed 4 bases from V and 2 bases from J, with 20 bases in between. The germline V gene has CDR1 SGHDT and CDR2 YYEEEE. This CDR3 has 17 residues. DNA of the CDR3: TGTGCCAGCAGCATCCCGGGGGGCCCGGGCCTCACAGATACGCAGTATTTT. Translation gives CASSIPGGPGLTDTQYF.

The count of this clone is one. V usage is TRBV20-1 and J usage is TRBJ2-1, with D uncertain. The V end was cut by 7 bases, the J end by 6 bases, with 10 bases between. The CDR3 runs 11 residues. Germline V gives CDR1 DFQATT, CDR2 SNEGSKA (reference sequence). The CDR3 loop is CSGRVINEQFF. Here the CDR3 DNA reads TGCAGTGGGAGAGTGATCAATGAGCAGTTCTTC.

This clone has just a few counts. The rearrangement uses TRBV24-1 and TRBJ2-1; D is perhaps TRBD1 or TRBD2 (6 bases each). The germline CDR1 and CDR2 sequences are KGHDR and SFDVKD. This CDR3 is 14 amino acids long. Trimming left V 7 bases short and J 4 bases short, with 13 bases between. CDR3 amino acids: CATRGGLAYNEQFF. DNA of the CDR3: TGTGCCACCAGAGGGGGTCTAGCGTACAATGAGCAGTTCTTC.

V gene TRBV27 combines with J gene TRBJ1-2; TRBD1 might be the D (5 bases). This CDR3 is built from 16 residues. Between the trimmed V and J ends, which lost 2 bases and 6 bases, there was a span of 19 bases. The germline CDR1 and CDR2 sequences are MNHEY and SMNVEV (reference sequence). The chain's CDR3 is CASSLGMGRARDGYTF. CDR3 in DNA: TGTGCCAGCAGTTTAGGAATGGGCAGGGCACGGGATGGCTACACCTTC.

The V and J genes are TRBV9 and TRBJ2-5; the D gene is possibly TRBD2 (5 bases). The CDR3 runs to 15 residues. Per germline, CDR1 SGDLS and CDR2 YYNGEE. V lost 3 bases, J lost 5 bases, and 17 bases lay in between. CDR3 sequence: CASSAFAAVGETQYF. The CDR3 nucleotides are TGTGCCAGCAGCGCTTTTGCAGCGGTTGGGGAGACCCAGTACTTC.

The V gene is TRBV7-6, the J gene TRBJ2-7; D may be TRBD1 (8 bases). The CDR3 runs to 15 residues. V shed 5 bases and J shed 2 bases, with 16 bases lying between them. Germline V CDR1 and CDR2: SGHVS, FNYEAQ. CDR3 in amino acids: CASSPHRGGTYEQYF. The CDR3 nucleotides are TGTGCCAGCAGCCCTCACAGGGGGGGAACCTACGAGCAGTACTTC. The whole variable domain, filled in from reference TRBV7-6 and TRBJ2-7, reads GAGVSQSPRYKVTKRGQDVALRCDPISGHVSLYWYRQALGQGPEFLTYFNYEAQQDKSGLPNDRFSAERPEGSISTLTIQRTEQRDSAMYRCASSPHRGGTYEQYFGPGTRLTVT.

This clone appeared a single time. The CDR3 nucleotides are TGTGCCAGCAGCTCCGGACTCTACAGCAATCAGCCCCAGCATTTT. The encoded protein is CASSSGLYSNQPQHF. The rearrangement uses TRBV5-6 and TRBJ1-5; D not resolved. Trimming left V 3 bases short and J 1 base short, with 11 bases between. This CDR3 has 15 residues. Germline lookup yields CDR1 SGHDT and CDR2 YYEEEE. Filled out from reference TRBV5-6 and TRBJ1-5, the complete variable domain reads DAGVTQSPTHLIKTRGQQVTLRCSPKSGHDTVSWYQQALGQGPQFIFQYYEEEERQRGNFPDRFSGHQFPNYSSELNVNALLLGDSALYLCASSSGLYSNQPQHFGDGTRLSIL.

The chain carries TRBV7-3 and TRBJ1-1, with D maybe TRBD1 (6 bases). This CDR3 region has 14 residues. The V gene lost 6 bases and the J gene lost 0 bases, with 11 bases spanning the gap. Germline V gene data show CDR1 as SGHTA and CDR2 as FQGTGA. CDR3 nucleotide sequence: TGTGCCAGCAGTCGGGACAACATGAACACTGAAGCTTTCTTT. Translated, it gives CASSRDNMNTEAFF.

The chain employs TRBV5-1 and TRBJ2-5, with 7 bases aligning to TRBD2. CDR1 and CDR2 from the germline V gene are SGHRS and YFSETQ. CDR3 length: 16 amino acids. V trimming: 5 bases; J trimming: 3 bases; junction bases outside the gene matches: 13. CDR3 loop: CASSPRGDGNEETQYF. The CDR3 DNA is TGCGCCAGCAGTCCACGGGGGGATGGGAATGAAGAGACCCAGTACTTC.

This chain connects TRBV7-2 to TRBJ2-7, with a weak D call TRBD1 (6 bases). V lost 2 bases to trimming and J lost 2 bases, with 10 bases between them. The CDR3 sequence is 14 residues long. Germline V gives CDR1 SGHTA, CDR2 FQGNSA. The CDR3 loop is CASSLTGRTYEQYF. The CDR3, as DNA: TGTGCCAGCAGCTTAACAGGGCGGACCTACGAGCAGTACTTC.

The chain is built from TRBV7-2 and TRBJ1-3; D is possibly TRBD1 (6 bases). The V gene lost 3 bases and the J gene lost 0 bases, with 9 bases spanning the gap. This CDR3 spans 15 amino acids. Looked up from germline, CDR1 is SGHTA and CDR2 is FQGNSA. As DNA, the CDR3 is TGTGCCAGCAGCTTGAGGGGGAGCTCTGGAAACACCATATATTTT. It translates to CASSLRGSSGNTIYF.

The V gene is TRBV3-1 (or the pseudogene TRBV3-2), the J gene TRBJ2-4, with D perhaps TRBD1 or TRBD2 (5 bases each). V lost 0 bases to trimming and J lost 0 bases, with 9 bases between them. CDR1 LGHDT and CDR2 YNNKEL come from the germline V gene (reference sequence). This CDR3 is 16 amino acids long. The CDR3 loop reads CASSQDGGGAKNIQYF. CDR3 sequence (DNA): TGTGCCAGCAGCCAAGATGGGGGTGGAGCCAAAAACATTCAGTACTTC.

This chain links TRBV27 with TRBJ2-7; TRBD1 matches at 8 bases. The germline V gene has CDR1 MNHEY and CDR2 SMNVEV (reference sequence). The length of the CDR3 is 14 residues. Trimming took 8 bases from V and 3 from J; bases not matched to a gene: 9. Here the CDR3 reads CASGPGTGLYEQYF. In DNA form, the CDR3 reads TGTGCCAGCGGTCCGGGGACAGGACTCTACGAGCAGTACTTC.

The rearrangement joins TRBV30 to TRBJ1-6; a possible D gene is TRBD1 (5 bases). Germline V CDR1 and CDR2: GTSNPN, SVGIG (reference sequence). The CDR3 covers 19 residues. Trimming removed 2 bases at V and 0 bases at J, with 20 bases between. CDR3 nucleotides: TGTGCCTGGAGTTCTCCCGGGGCCTTTTCTAGCTCCTATAATTCACCCCTCCACTTT. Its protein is CAWSSPGAFSSSYNSPLHF.

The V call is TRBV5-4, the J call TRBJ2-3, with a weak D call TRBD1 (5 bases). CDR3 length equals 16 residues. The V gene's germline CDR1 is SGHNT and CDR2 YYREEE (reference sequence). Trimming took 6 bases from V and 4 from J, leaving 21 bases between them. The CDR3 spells CASTSRQGSVADTQYF. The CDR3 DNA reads TGTGCCAGCACCTCTCGCCAGGGATCAGTCGCAGATACGCAGTATTTT.

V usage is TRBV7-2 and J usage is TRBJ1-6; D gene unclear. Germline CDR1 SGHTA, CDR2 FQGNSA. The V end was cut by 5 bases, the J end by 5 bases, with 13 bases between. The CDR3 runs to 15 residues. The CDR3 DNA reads TGTGCCAGCAGCCCTCAGAGGCAGAATAATTCACCCCTCCACTTT. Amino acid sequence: CASSPQRQNNSPLHF.